The 5 T cell receptor beta chains below come from one sample, sequenced in a study of molecular identifiers for immune sequencing clone quantification. MiXCR, run by TCRdb on the PCR reads, gives a single entry per CDR3 protein. The top ten hold 0.8% to 1.2% of the sample, which has fewer than 100,000 distinct CDR3 sequences, 21% seen once. The sequenced sample was naive CD8+ T cells from blood, with Jurkat cell RNA spiked in. Noted subset: FACS-sorted CD8+CD4-CCR7+CD45RA+ naive T cells. The receptors stem from a human donor in good health. Some libraries in this study had Jurkat cell RNA spiked in.

This clonotype was found many times. V and J are TRBV4-3 and TRBJ2-3; 7 bases line up with TRBD1. CDR1 and CDR2 (germline): LGHNA, YSLEER. V lost 0 bases and J lost 2; bases outside the gene matches: 5. This CDR3 contains 16 residues. Here the CDR3 reads CASSQDITGVTDTQYF. For the CDR3, the DNA is TGCGCCAGCAGCCAAGATATTACAGGGGTCACAGATACGCAGTATTTT.

This clonotype was detected ten times or more. The chain carries TRBV4-3 and TRBJ1-5, with no clear D. Trimming removed 4 bases at V and 4 bases at J, with 14 bases between. This CDR3 is 15 amino acids long. The germline V gene has CDR1 LGHNA and CDR2 YSLEER. The CDR3 coding sequence is TGCGCCAGCAGCCCAGAAACCAGTCTGAATCAGCCCCAGCATTTT. It specifies CASSPETSLNQPQHF.

This clonotype has ten or more counts. V is TRBV6-2 or TRBV6-3 and J is TRBJ1-5, with 9 positions matching TRBD1. Germline V lookup: CDR1 MNHEY, CDR2 SVGEGT. The CDR3 runs 16 residues. The junction had 9 bases not matched to a gene; V was cut back by 5 bases and J by 4 bases. CDR3 in DNA: TGTGCCAGCAGTGCCTGGACAGGGGACGGAAATCAGCCCCAGCATTTT. Protein: CASSAWTGDGNQPQHF.

Note on this clonotype: Possible read error: a much larger clone is one base away. This CDR3 is missing its conserved last phenylalanine or tryptophan, likely due to a read error. The rearrangement uses TRBV7-9 and TRBJ1-1; 7 bases map to TRBD1. J gave up 3 bases and V 3 bases, and 7 bases lay outside the gene matches. The length of the CDR3 is 15 residues. CDR1 and CDR2 (germline): SEHNR, FQNEAQ (reference sequence). CDR3 in amino acids: CASSFSGGEYTEAFL. CDR3 DNA sequence: TGTGCCAGCAGCTTCTCAGGGGGGGAGTACACTGAAGCTTTCTTG.

With regard to this clonotype: A read error may be the cause here, since a much bigger clone is one base away. The rearrangement links TRBV7-8 to TRBJ1-5; D is undetermined. There are 15 residues in the CDR3. The germline V gene encodes CDR1 SGHVS and CDR2 FQNEAQ. The DNA of the CDR3 is TGTGCCAGCAGCTTAGTAGTGGGTAGGGTGCAGCCCCAGCGTTTT. Its protein product is CASSLVVGRVQPQRF.